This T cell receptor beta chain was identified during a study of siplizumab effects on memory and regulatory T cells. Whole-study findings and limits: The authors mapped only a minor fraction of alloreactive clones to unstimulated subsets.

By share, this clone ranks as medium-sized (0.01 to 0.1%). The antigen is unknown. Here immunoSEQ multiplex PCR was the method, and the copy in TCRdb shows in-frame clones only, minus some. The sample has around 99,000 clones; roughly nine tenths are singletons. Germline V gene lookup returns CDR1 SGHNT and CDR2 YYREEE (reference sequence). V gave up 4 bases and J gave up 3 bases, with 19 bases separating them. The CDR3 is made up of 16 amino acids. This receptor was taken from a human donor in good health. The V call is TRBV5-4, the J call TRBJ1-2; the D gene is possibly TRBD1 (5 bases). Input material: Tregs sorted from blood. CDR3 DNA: TGTGCCAGCAGCACCGCTCGGGACCTTAGGGACTATGGCTACACCTTC. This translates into CASSTARDLRDYGYTF.